This T cell receptor (beta chain) was profiled in a study of blood T cell repertoires in COVID-19. Germline V gene lookup returns CDR1 ENHRY and CDR2 SYGVKD. This CDR3 spans 15 amino acids. Trimming removed 3 bases from V and 7 bases from J; junction bases left unmatched: 6. As handled by the study authors: Reference gene primer amplification in the assay estimated nucleated cell counts. Clones were sequenced by immunoSEQ multiplex PCR, and TCRdb holds only the in-frame ones, with some missing. The DNA gave D and trimming, while V, J and clone size come from that table. The sample yields almost 200,000 clones, around 85% seen once.

The chain couples TRBV10-3 to TRBJ1-6, with TRBD1 matching 7 bases. Sample: peripheral blood. This receptor was taken from a man aged 55 to 70 with COVID-19, enrolled during active disease. The CDR3 region has the DNA TGTGCCATCAGTGAACAGACAGGGCTGAATTCACCCCTCCACTTT. It specifies CAISEQTGLNSPLHF.